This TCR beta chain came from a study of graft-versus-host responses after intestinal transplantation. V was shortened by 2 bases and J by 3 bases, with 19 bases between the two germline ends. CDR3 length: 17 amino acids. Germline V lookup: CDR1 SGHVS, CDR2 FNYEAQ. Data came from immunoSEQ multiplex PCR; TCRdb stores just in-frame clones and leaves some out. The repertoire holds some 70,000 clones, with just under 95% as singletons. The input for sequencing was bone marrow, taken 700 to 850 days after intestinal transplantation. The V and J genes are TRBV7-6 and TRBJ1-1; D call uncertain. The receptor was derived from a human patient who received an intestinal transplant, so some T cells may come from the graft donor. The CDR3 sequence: CASSLIPTDLGHTEAFF. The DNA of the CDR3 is TGTGCCAGCAGCTTAATCCCTACGGATCTCGGGCACACTGAAGCTTTCTTT.